A selection of T cell receptor beta chains follows, all from one sample in a study of shared clonotypes between healthy human individuals. Some clones are missing from TCRdb's copy, which holds only in-frame ones; the method was immunoSEQ multiplex PCR. The top ten clones hold around 0.14% of a sample with about 2,500,000 clones, more than 80% of them seen once. Sample: naive CD4+ T cells sorted from blood. These receptors were obtained from a man aged 18 to 35 in good health. Each CDR3 is given with its conserved first and last residue. D genes are given only for firm matches. Clone size, where shown, is once, few, many, or a class for clones that have expanded.

cdr3_nt	cdr3_aa	clone_size	j_call	d_call	v_call
TGTGCCATCAGTGAGTCCCTTTCGAGGGGAGGGGATGAAAAACTGTTTTTT	CAISESLSRGGDEKLFF	NA	TRBJ1-4	NA	TRBV10-3
TGTGCCAGCAGTGCGACCGGGACAGGGGGCGGCTACACCTTC	CASSATGTGGGYTF	NA	TRBJ1-2	TRBD1	TRBV6-1
TGTGCCAGCAGCTTAGCTGGAATGGATACGCAGTATTTT	CASSLAGMDTQYF	NA	TRBJ2-3	NA	TRBV7-2
TGCGCCAGCAGCCAAAAGTGGGGGTTTTACGAGCAGTACTTC	CASSQKWGFYEQYF	NA	TRBJ2-7	NA	TRBV4-3
TGTGCCAGCAGCATTGGGCTAGCGGGATGGGATGAGCAGTTCTTC	CASSIGLAGWDEQFF	NA	TRBJ2-1	TRBD2	TRBV9
TGCAGCGTCCGGACAGGTTTTAATGGGGACTACGAGCAGTACTTC	CSVRTGFNGDYEQYF	NA	TRBJ2-7	TRBD1	TRBV29-1
TGTGCCTGGCGGAGGACAGGCCGCTCTGGAAACACCATATATTTT	CAWRRTGRSGNTIYF	NA	TRBJ1-3	TRBD1	TRBV30
TGTGCCACACAGGGGGGAGTAGGCGAGCAGTACTTC	CATQGGVGEQYF	NA	TRBJ2-7	TRBD1	TRBV10-3
TGTGCCAGCAGTAGGACAGGACCCTATGGCTACACCTTC	CASSRTGPYGYTF	NA	TRBJ1-2	TRBD1	TRBV6-6
TGTGCCAGCAGCGTAGCGCAGACTACAGATACGCAGTATTTT	CASSVAQTTDTQYF	NA	TRBJ2-3	NA	TRBV5-1
TGTGCCAGCAGCGTAGAACCGGGAGGGACCGGGGAGCTGTTTTTT	CASSVEPGGTGELFF	once	TRBJ2-2	TRBD2	TRBV9
TGCGCCAGCAGCCACCAATGGACAGCTAGCACAGATACGCAGTATTTT	CASSHQWTASTDTQYF	once	TRBJ2-3	NA	TRBV5-1
TGTGCCTGGAGTCCTGTGCCCTACGAGCAGTACTTC	CAWSPVPYEQYF	NA	TRBJ2-7	NA	TRBV30
TGCAGCCCAGAAGAGGCAGGGCGCTATGGCTACACCTTC	CSPEEAGRYGYTF	NA	TRBJ1-2	NA	TRBV29-1
TGTGCCAGCAGTTTAAACAGAATGAACACTGAAGCTTTCTTT	CASSLNRMNTEAFF	few	TRBJ1-1	NA	TRBV27
TGTGCCAGCAGTTCCGAGACCCAGGGGGAAAAACTGTTTTTT	CASSSETQGEKLFF	once	TRBJ1-4	NA	TRBV6-5
TGCGCCAGCAGTCCAGGGGGGAAAAACACCGGGGAGCTGTTTTTT	CASSPGGKNTGELFF	NA	TRBJ2-2	NA	TRBV10-1
TGTGCCTGGAGCGGGCGGGGGTCGGGAAACACCATATATTTT	CAWSGRGSGNTIYF	NA	TRBJ1-3	NA	TRBV30
TGTGCCAGCAGTCCTCGACAGTACTATCAGCCCCAGCATTTT	CASSPRQYYQPQHF	NA	TRBJ1-5	NA	TRBV28
TGTGCCAGCAGCCCCAGGAGCACTGAAGCTTTCTTT	CASSPRSTEAFF	once	TRBJ1-1	NA	TRBV11-2
TGTGCCAGCAGCTCCGGCGGGGGGCCCGATACGCAGTATTTT	CASSSGGGPDTQYF	NA	TRBJ2-3	TRBD2	TRBV7-9
TGTGCCAGCAGTTTATATGTGATTCTAGGAGGGACTAGCGGGAGTGGCGGGGAGCTGTTTTTT	CASSLYVILGGTSGSGGELFF	NA	TRBJ2-2	TRBD2	TRBV27
TGCGCCAGCAGCCCCGGCAGCTCTGGAAACACCATATATTTT	CASSPGSSGNTIYF	NA	TRBJ1-3	NA	TRBV5-1
TGTGCCAGTACAGGGGCCCTCTCTGGGGCCAACGTCCTGACTTTC	CASTGALSGANVLTF	NA	TRBJ2-6	NA	TRBV19
TGTGCCAGCAGCCGCGACAGGGCGAACACCGGGGAGCTGTTTTTT	CASSRDRANTGELFF	NA	TRBJ2-2	TRBD1	TRBV7-6
TGTGCCAGCAGCCTCCGACTAGGGACAGATACGCAGTATTTT	CASSLRLGTDTQYF	NA	TRBJ2-3	NA	TRBV11-2
TGTGCCAGTAGTATAGGCACAGCCCACCAAGAGACCCAGTACTTC	CASSIGTAHQETQYF	NA	TRBJ2-5	NA	TRBV19
TGCGCCAGCAGTGAAGATTCGCGCATCACAGATACGCAGTATTTT	CASSEDSRITDTQYF	NA	TRBJ2-3	NA	TRBV10-2
TGTGCCAGCAGCATCCGGGATCACACCGGGGAGCTGTTTTTT	CASSIRDHTGELFF	NA	TRBJ2-2	NA	TRBV7-9
TGTGCCAGCAGTGAGGGGGCAAACACTGAAGCTTTCTTT	CASSEGANTEAFF	NA	TRBJ1-1	NA	TRBV2
TGCGCCAGCAGCGCCATCAAGGTGCAAGGGTCTTACGAGCAGTACTTC	CASSAIKVQGSYEQYF	NA	TRBJ2-7	NA	TRBV5-1
TGCAGCGTCGGGTTGGTAGCGAATACCGGGGAGCTGTTTTTT	CSVGLVANTGELFF	NA	TRBJ2-2	NA	TRBV29-1
TGTGCCAGCTCACCAGGGTTCGACGGCACTGAAGCTTTCTTT	CASSPGFDGTEAFF	NA	TRBJ1-1	NA	TRBV18
TGTGCCAGCAGCTTTTCTCGAGATTTAAACTATGGCTACACCTTC	CASSFSRDLNYGYTF	NA	TRBJ1-2	NA	TRBV7-2
TGTGCCAGCAGTACCGGGACTTGGAACACCGGGGAGCTGTTTTTT	CASSTGTWNTGELFF	NA	TRBJ2-2	NA	TRBV6-1
TGTGCCAGCGGACGGGGGACGGCCCCCACCGGGGAGCTGTTTTTT	CASGRGTAPTGELFF	NA	TRBJ2-2	NA	TRBV2
TGTGCCAGTACGTCGATTTTTGACAGGGATGGTGGCTACACCTTC	CASTSIFDRDGGYTF	NA	TRBJ1-2	TRBD1	TRBV19
TGCGCCAGCAGCTTGACTAGCGGGGGCTATTACGAGCAGTACTTC	CASSLTSGGYYEQYF	NA	TRBJ2-7	TRBD2	TRBV5-1
TGTGCCAGCAAACGGGACCCTAGCAATCAGCCCCAGCATTTT	CASKRDPSNQPQHF	NA	TRBJ1-5	NA	TRBV27
TGTGCCAGCAGCCCTCGACCCGGGACACTCTACAACGAGCAGTACTTC	CASSPRPGTLYNEQYF	NA	TRBJ2-7	NA	TRBV9
TGCGCCAGCAGCCCGGGACTAGCGGGAGCTGACACCGGGGAGCTGTTTTTT	CASSPGLAGADTGELFF	NA	TRBJ2-2	TRBD2	TRBV4-1
TGTGCCTGGAGTGCGGGGGAATTGACAAATGAGCAGTTCTTC	CAWSAGELTNEQFF	NA	TRBJ2-1	NA	TRBV30
TGTGCCTCACAGGGATTACAAGGAGGCTACACCTTC	CASQGLQGGYTF	NA	TRBJ1-2	NA	TRBV30
TGTGCCAGCAGCTTAGTACTAGCGGGGGGGTGGAACAATGAGCAGTTCTTC	CASSLVLAGGWNNEQFF	NA	TRBJ2-1	TRBD2	TRBV7-2
TGTGCCTGGCAGGGACAGTCCATAGAGCCCCTCCACTTT	CAWQGQSIEPLHF	NA	TRBJ1-6	TRBD1	TRBV30
TGTGCCAGCAGCGCCGGGACAGGGGGAAGTACCGAGCAGTACTTC	CASSAGTGGSTEQYF	once	TRBJ2-7	TRBD1	TRBV9
TGTGCTAGCAGTCTTACTTGGAACACCGGGGAGCTGTTTTTT	CASSLTWNTGELFF	NA	TRBJ2-2	NA	TRBV7-7
TGTGCCAGCAGCTTAGACTGGACAGATACGCAGTATTTT	CASSLDWTDTQYF	NA	TRBJ2-3	NA	TRBV7-2
TGTGCCAGTAGTATTCTTAGCGGGAGAGGCTCTGGGGCCAACGTCCTGACTTTC	CASSILSGRGSGANVLTF	NA	TRBJ2-6	TRBD2	TRBV19